Below are 22 T cell receptor beta chains sequenced from a single sample in a study of preoperative IRX-2 immunotherapy in early breast cancer. The assay was immunoSEQ multiplex PCR, and TCRdb's table has in-frame clones only and misses some. The sample comprises 20,000 to 30,000 clones, approximately 84% of which are singletons, and around 2.2% rests with the top ten. As for treatment: preoperative locoregional IRX-2 cytokine immunotherapy. This sample comprised lymph node tissue, obtained before IRX-2 immunotherapy. The origin of the receptors is a human donor with breast cancer.

The CDR3: CASSLEGSTDTQYF. In DNA form, the CDR3 reads TGCGCCAGCAGCTTGGAGGGTAGCACAGATACGCAGTATTTT. V usage is TRBV5-1 and J usage is TRBJ2-3; D unresolved. The CDR3 is 14 amino acids. Deletions cut 0 bases from V and 0 bases from J, with 5 bases between. Per germline, CDR1 SGHRS and CDR2 YFSETQ.

The chain carries TRBV11-3 and TRBJ2-3; possible D gene TRBD2, 7 bases. The CDR3 sequence is 16 residues long. The germline gives CDR1 SGHNT, CDR2 YENEEA. The V gene lost 1 base and the J gene lost 1 base, with 12 bases spanning the gap. The CDR3 DNA sequence: TGTGCCAGCAGCTTAGGGGGGGGGCCTGGCACAGATACGCAGTATTTT. This codes for CASSLGGGPGTDTQYF.

This clone is labeled medium-sized. The chain couples TRBV14 to TRBJ1-3; possibly TRBD1 for D (5 bases). Trimming took 3 bases from V and 4 from J, leaving 16 bases between them. Germline V gives CDR1 SGHDN, CDR2 FVKESK. CDR3 length: 16 residues. CDR3 sequence reads: CASSQRIGTGGNTIYF. The DNA for the CDR3 is TGTGCCAGCAGCCAGAGGATCGGGACGGGAGGAAACACCATATATTTT.

Comment on this clone: One end of the junction varies from germline; a read error may be responsible. V usage is TRBV29-1 and J usage is TRBJ2-1, with D perhaps matching TRBD1 (5 bases). In germline, CDR1 is SQVTM, CDR2 ANQGSEA. CDR3 length: 12 residues. The CDR3 DNA reads as TGCAGCGGTGAAAGGGGTGTAAATGAGCAGTTCTTC. Encoded protein: CSGERGVNEQFF.

The V call is TRBV11-3, the J call TRBJ1-5; D remains unclear. Trimming left V 3 bases short and J 0 bases short, with 9 bases between. Germline assignment: CDR1 SGHNT and CDR2 YENEEA. The CDR3 has 15 amino acids. The CDR3 sequence is CASSFLGYSNQPQHF. In DNA form, the CDR3 reads TGTGCCAGCAGCTTTTTGGGTTATAGCAATCAGCCCCAGCATTTT.

The chain employs TRBV19 and TRBJ1-6; 7 bases agree with TRBD1. The CDR3 spans 15 residues. The germline V gene has CDR1 LNHDA and CDR2 SQIVND (reference sequence). J gave up 9 bases and V 0 bases, and 5 bases lay outside the gene matches. CDR3 coding DNA: TGTGCCAGTAGTATAGATCGGGACAGCTTTTCACCCCTCCACTTT. It encodes CASSIDRDSFSPLHF. Supplemented by reference TRBV19 and TRBJ1-6, the full variable domain reads DGGITQSPKYLFRKEGQNVTLSCEQNLNHDAMYWYRQDPGQGLRLIYYSQIVNDFQKGDIAEGYSVSREKKESFPLTVTSAQKNPTAFYLCASSIDRDSFSPLHFGNGTRLTVT.

This clone was found once. The chain has TRBV18 and TRBJ2-5; D gene ambiguous. This CDR3 spans 12 amino acids. The germline CDR1 and CDR2 sequences are KGHSH and LQKENI. The V gene lost 0 bases and the J gene lost 1 base, with 0 bases spanning the gap. The CDR3 nucleotides read TGTGCCAGCTCACCACCCCAAGAGACCCAGTACTTC. Translating it yields CASSPPQETQYF. The whole variable domain, remainder taken from reference TRBV18 and TRBJ2-5, is NAGVMQNPRHLVRRRGQEARLRCSPMKGHSHVYWYRQLPEEGLKFMVYLQKENIIDESGMPKERFSAEFPKEGPSILRIQQVVRGDSAAYFCASSPPQETQYFGPGTRLLVL.

This rearrangement joins TRBV11-3 to TRBJ2-1, with D perhaps given as TRBD1 or TRBD2 (6 bases each). The CDR3 spans 15 residues. Trimming shortened V by 1 base and J by 9 bases, and 16 bases separated the two germline ends. Germline V gene lookup returns CDR1 SGHNT and CDR2 YENEEA. CDR3 amino acids: CASSLGGAQLGEQFF. CDR3 DNA: TGTGCCAGCAGCTTAGGGGGGGCCCAGCTTGGTGAGCAGTTCTTC.

This clone came up once. J is TRBJ1-1 and V is TRBV6-8; D perhaps matches TRBD1 (5 bases). The CDR3 contains 12 residues. The V end lost 8 bases, the J end lost 5 bases, and 12 bases lay between the germline ends. Germline CDR1 and CDR2: MNHGY and SAAAGT. Here the CDR3 DNA reads TGTGCCAGCGGGCGGGGGTGGACTGAAGCTTTCTTT. Translation gives CASGRGWTEAFF.

The chain uses TRBV10-1 and TRBJ2-3; 7 nucleotides line up with TRBD2. The CDR3 contains 13 residues. Germline V lookup: CDR1 WNHNN, CDR2 SYGVQD (reference sequence). Trimming took 3 bases from V and 6 from J; bases not matched to a gene: 3. CDR3 nucleotide sequence: TGCGCCAGCAGTGACGGGAGGTCCGATACGCAGTATTTT. It specifies CASSDGRSDTQYF.

With respect to this clone: The limits of the CDR3 on the DNA are not certain, so only TCRdb's listed CDR3 is given. The chain uses TRBV1 and TRBJ2-5; TRBD2, the table's D call, was not compared with the DNA. TRBV1 is flagged as a pseudogene. The CDR3 is 13 residues long, ends included. The CDR3 here is CASSQVGRGTQYF.

The chain uses TRBV11-3 and TRBJ1-2; 7 bases fit TRBD1. Losses at the gene ends were 5 bases for V and 2 bases for J; bases not matched to a gene: 8. The germline gives CDR1 SGHNT, CDR2 YENEEA. The CDR3 sequence is 15 residues long. CDR3 DNA sequence: TGTGCCAGCAGCCGGATCGACAGGGAGAACTATGGCTACACCTTC. This codes for CASSRIDRENYGYTF.

This chain joins TRBV19 and TRBJ1-6; D gene unclear. The CDR3 loop spans 14 amino acids. Germline V CDR1 and CDR2: LNHDA, SQIVND (reference sequence). V gave up 10 bases and J gave up 0 bases, with 10 bases separating them. The CDR3 DNA is TGTGCCACCTCCGAGGGCTCCTATAATTCACCCCTCCACTTT. It yields the protein CATSEGSYNSPLHF.

This chain connects TRBV23-1 to TRBJ1-3; no definite D call. TRBV23-1 is an open reading frame, and its role is uncertain. V shed 6 bases and J shed 0 bases, with 15 bases lying between them. The CDR3 contains 16 residues. CDR3 DNA sequence: TGCGCCAGCAGCCAAGCCTTGCATAGCTCTGGAAACACCATATATTTT. This translates into CASSQALHSSGNTIYF.

This chain connects TRBV15 to TRBJ2-1; 9 bases are shared with TRBD2. Losses at the gene ends were 0 bases for V and 4 bases for J; bases not matched to a gene: 7. The CDR3 contains 17 residues. Germline-derived CDR1 and CDR2 are LNHNV and YYDKDF (reference sequence). Written as DNA, the CDR3 is TGTGCCACCAGCAGAGAACTGCTAGCGGGACTATACAATGAGCAGTTCTTC. Encoded protein: CATSRELLAGLYNEQFF.

This clone showed up just a few times. The V and J genes are TRBV6-8 and TRBJ1-2; 10 bases fit TRBD1. The CDR3 extends over 16 amino acids. The V gene's germline CDR1 is MNHGY and CDR2 SAAAGT. V gave up 7 bases and J gave up 3 bases; unmatched junction bases: 11. CDR3 nucleotide sequence: TGTGCCAGCACTGGGGACAGGGGCTCTAAGGACTATGGCTACACCTTC. Amino acid sequence: CASTGDRGSKDYGYTF.

The chain employs TRBV29-1 and TRBJ2-5, with D possibly TRBD2 on 6 matching bases. CDR3 length: 13 residues. Trimming left V 5 bases short and J 2 bases short, with 12 bases between. CDR1 is SQVTM, CDR2 ANQGSEA, per germline. CDR3 DNA: TGCAGCGTTTCCGGGACTGATCAAGAGACCCAGTACTTC. Protein: CSVSGTDQETQYF.

Comment on this clone: One end of the junction fails to match germline, which may point to a read error. V usage is TRBV6-8 and J usage is TRBJ2-2, with D perhaps matching TRBD1 or TRBD2 (5 bases each). The CDR3 has 15 residues. From germline, CDR1 is MNHGY and CDR2 SAAAGT. The CDR3 loop reads CAISGRDGNTGELFF. The CDR3 DNA is TGTGCCATCAGTGGCCGGGACGGGAACACCGGGGAGCTGTTTTTT.

This sequence joins TRBV6-8 and TRBJ2-3; possibly TRBD2 for D (5 bases). V was clipped by 7 bases and J by 0 bases, with 14 bases between them. The CDR3 sequence is 15 residues long. Germline loops: CDR1 MNHGY, CDR2 SAAAGT. The CDR3 spells CASTLSSVSTDTQYF. CDR3 nucleotide sequence: TGTGCCAGCACCCTGAGTAGCGTAAGCACAGATACGCAGTATTTT.

The chain is built from TRBV6-8 and TRBJ1-5; D is ambiguous. Germline V gene lookup returns CDR1 MNHGY and CDR2 SAAAGT. CDR3 size: 13 residues. V was pared by 5 bases and J by 13 bases, with 18 bases between. Here the CDR3 reads CASSKTYPERQHF. As DNA, the CDR3 is TGTGCCAGCAGTAAAACATACCCCGAACGTCAGCATTTT.

V usage is TRBV7-7 and J usage is TRBJ2-3; TRBD1 matches at 9 bases. The CDR3 loop spans 16 amino acids. The germline V gene has CDR1 SSHAT and CDR2 FNYEAQ (reference sequence). The ends lost 9 bases at V and 3 bases at J; junction bases unmatched: 13. The CDR3 DNA sequence: TGTGCCAGTAGCCCCCGACAGGGGGGCCCTACAGATACGCAGTATTTT. Its protein is CASSPRQGGPTDTQYF.

V usage is TRBV6-8 and J usage is TRBJ2-1; 10 nucleotides match TRBD2. The CDR3 is 14 amino acids. With V trimmed by 6 bases and J by 7 bases, 6 bases remained unmatched. The germline V gene encodes CDR1 MNHGY and CDR2 SAAAGT. CDR3 in amino acids: CASSRSGGLNEQFF. CDR3 nucleotides: TGTGCCAGCAGCCGTAGCGGGGGGCTTAATGAGCAGTTCTTC.